Listed here are 21 T cell receptor beta chains from one sample, sequenced in a study of tumor-infiltrating lymphocytes in oesophageal squamous cell carcinoma. TCRdb ran MiXCR on the PCR reads and lists one entry per CDR3 protein. The data show fewer than 20,000 distinct CDR3 sequences, about 50% seen once. Specimen: normal esophageal tissue next to the tumor. All receptors derive from a female donor with esophageal squamous cell carcinoma.

J is TRBJ2-7 and V is TRBV7-8; 7 nucleotides line up with TRBD2. The J call may be incorrect, as the DNA end agrees better with TRBJ2-1. This CDR3 contains 17 residues. Germline V CDR1 and CDR2: SGHVS, FQNEAQ. The CDR3 DNA reads TGTGCCAGCAGCTTCGAGGGACTACTCGATACCTACAATGAGCAGTTCTTC. Its translation is CASSFEGLLDTYNEQFF.

This clonotype came up many times. Here the CDR3 reads CASNTGTINEQYF. In DNA form, the CDR3 reads TGTGCCAGCAATACCGGGACTATTAACGAGCAGTACTTC. This chain links TRBV6-1 with TRBJ2-7; 7 bases line up with TRBD2. Germline V gene lookup returns CDR1 MNHNS and CDR2 SASEGT. CDR3 length: 13 amino acids. Trimming cost V 7 bases and J 5 bases; bases outside gene matches: 8.

Only one count was recorded for this clonotype. The J gene is TRBJ2-1, the V gene TRBV10-3, with D possibly matching TRBD1 (5 bases). The J call could be wrong; TRBJ2-7 is a better fit for the DNA end. The CDR3 runs to 13 residues. From germline, CDR1 is ENHRY and CDR2 SYGVKD. The CDR3 DNA reads as TGTGCCATCGAAGGGGTTAACTCCTACGAGCAGTACTTC. Its translation is CAIEGVNSYEQYF.

The chain employs TRBV12-2 and TRBJ1-5; TRBD1 is the table's D call, not checked against the DNA. TRBV12-2 is a pseudogene. The CDR3 covers 18 residues. The CDR3: CASRFKPWDRAFDQPQHF. CDR3 nucleotides: TGTGCAAGTCGCTTCAAACCCTGGGACAGGGCCTTCGATCAGCCCCAGCATTTT.

In its sample, this clonotype was seen a few times. V gene TRBV12-3 or TRBV12-4 combines with J gene TRBJ2-5; TRBD1 matches at 10 bases. The J call may be wrong; the DNA end is better matched by TRBJ2-1. This CDR3 comprises 14 residues. In DNA form, the CDR3 reads TGTGCCAGCAGTTCCGGGACAGGGGACAATGAGCAGTTCTTC. As protein: CASSSGTGDNEQFF.

This sequence joins TRBV7-2 and TRBJ1-1; D is perhaps TRBD1 (5 bases). CDR3 size: 15 residues. Germline CDR1 is SGHTA and CDR2 is FQGNSA. The V and J ends lost 1 base and 1 base respectively, with 10 bases between them. The CDR3 region has the DNA TGTGCCAGCAGCTTAGAGGGGTGGAGGAACACTGAAGCTTTCTTT. Translation gives CASSLEGWRNTEAFF.

The gene calls are TRBV12-3 or TRBV12-4 and TRBJ2-5; D is unclear. CDR3 length equals 12 residues. Between the trimmed V and J ends, which lost 5 bases and 0 bases, there was a span of 4 bases. CDR3 sequence: CASSGHQETQYF. In nucleotides, the CDR3 is TGTGCCAGCAGTGGACACCAAGAGACCCAGTACTTC.

This chain joins TRBV7-2 and TRBJ1-2; D is ambiguous. Trimming left V 1 base short and J 6 bases short, with 9 bases between. This CDR3 spans 13 amino acids. Germline V gene lookup returns CDR1 SGHTA and CDR2 FQGNSA. DNA of the CDR3: TGTGCCAGCAGCTTAGGCCGTTTCGATGGCTACACCTTC. Protein product: CASSLGRFDGYTF.

There are many counts of this clonotype. This CDR3 reads CASSLGVGGGRETQYF. The CDR3 DNA sequence: TGTGCCAGCAGCTTAGGCGTAGGGGGGGGTCGGGAGACCCAGTACTTC. This chain links TRBV7-9 with TRBJ2-5; a possible D gene is TRBD2 (7 bases). The CDR3 length is 16 residues. V gave up 1 base and J gave up 5 bases, with 17 bases separating them. From germline, CDR1 is SEHNR and CDR2 FQNEAQ (reference sequence).

This clonotype was counted at least ten times. The junction shows a germline mismatch at one end, possibly a read error. The J gene is TRBJ2-3, the V gene TRBV5-8, with D possibly being TRBD1 (5 bases). The CDR3 sequence is 13 residues long. The germline V gene encodes CDR1 SGHTS and CDR2 YDEGEE. CDR3 protein: CASSLDFRVRWDF. The CDR3, as DNA: TGTGCCAGCAGCTTGGATTTCAGGGTACGGTGGGATTTT.

CDR3: CASSNDYKNTQYF. The CDR3 nucleotides read TGTGCCAGCAGCAACGACTACAAAAATACGCAGTATTTT. This chain connects TRBV7-2 to TRBJ2-3, with a possible D match to TRBD2 (5 bases). The CDR3 spans 13 residues. CDR1 and CDR2 (germline): SGHTA, FQGNSA. The germline V and J ends were trimmed by 5 bases and 7 bases, with 13 bases remaining between them.

This clonotype was seen a handful of times. The rearrangement joins TRBV27 to TRBJ2-1; D gene unclear. This CDR3 has 16 amino acids. CDR1 MNHEY and CDR2 SMNVEV come from the germline V gene (reference sequence). V was pared by 2 bases and J by 0 bases, with 11 bases between. The CDR3 DNA reads as TGTGCCAGCAGTTTACGGGCCTCGCGCTCCTACAATGAGCAGTTCTTC. This gives the protein CASSLRASRSYNEQFF.

The CDR3 here is CASSLSTPPLTGELYF. The CDR3 DNA reads TGTGCCAGCAGCTTAAGTACTCCCCCTCTTACCGGGGAGTTGTATTTT. V is TRBV11-2 and J is TRBJ2-3; D may be TRBD2 (5 bases). Germline assignment: CDR1 SGHAT and CDR2 FQNNGV. This CDR3 region has 16 residues. With 2 bases removed from V and 14 bases from J, the gap between germline ends came to 26 bases.

Details on this clonotype: The missing conserved phenylalanine or tryptophan at the end of this CDR3 makes a read error likely. No DNA is shown, since the ends of the CDR3 on it are uncertain; the CDR3 is the one TCRdb lists. The V and J genes are TRBV6-1 and TRBJ2-1. The CDR3 adds up to 8 amino acids, both ends counted. The germline CDR1 and CDR2 sequences are MNHNS and SASEGT. The CDR3 reads CASSRTSI.

The chain is built from TRBV7-2 and TRBJ2-7; no firm D call. Germline V gene lookup returns CDR1 SGHTA and CDR2 FQGNSA. V gave up 6 bases and J gave up 0 bases, with 15 bases separating them. This CDR3 comprises 15 residues. This CDR3 reads CASSLEWAVSYEQYF. CDR3 DNA sequence: TGTGCCAGCAGTCTCGAATGGGCGGTCTCCTACGAGCAGTACTTC.

The CDR3 reads CASSSLEGGEAEAFF. The CDR3 DNA reads TGTGCCAGCAGTTCTCTTGAGGGGGGAGAAGCTGAAGCTTTCTTT. V is TRBV25-1 and J is TRBJ1-1, with D possibly matching TRBD1 (6 bases). Trimming took 5 bases from V and 6 from J, leaving 19 bases between them. The CDR3 has 15 amino acids. The germline V gene encodes CDR1 MGHDK and CDR2 SYGVNS.

The chain carries TRBV10-3 and TRBJ2-1; D might be TRBD2 (6 bases). The ends were cut back, 6 bases at V and 5 bases at J, with 17 bases in the middle. Per the germline V gene, CDR1 is ENHRY and CDR2 is SYGVKD. The CDR3 sequence is 15 residues long. Written as DNA, the CDR3 is TGTGCCATCAGGGAAAGGAGGGATCCTGACAATGAGCAGTTCTTC. It encodes CAIRERRDPDNEQFF.

In the case of this clonotype: Lacking the conserved final phenylalanine or tryptophan, this CDR3 likely reflects a read error. The DNA is omitted, as the CDR3 cannot be located on it reliably, and the CDR3 follows TCRdb's listing. This sequence joins TRBV7-3 and TRBJ2-6; the DNA was not compared with TRBD1, the D call given in the table. Counting both end residues, the CDR3 totals 17 amino acids. Germline V lookup: CDR1 SGHTA, CDR2 FQGTGA. CDR3 sequence: CASSLDRGPMETQYFGA.

On this clonotype: Likely a read error: the CDR3 ends without its conserved phenylalanine or tryptophan. Because the CDR3's place on the DNA is in doubt, the DNA is left out and the CDR3 is given as listed by TCRdb. The gene calls are TRBV5-6 and TRBJ1-6; the table's D call, TRBD1, has no DNA check behind it. Germline CDR1 reads SGHDT; CDR2 reads YYEEEE. The CDR3 region is 8 residues in length, termini included. The CDR3 spells CASSRPGT.

The chain is built from TRBV11-1 and TRBJ2-3, with D perhaps matching TRBD2 (5 bases). Near its end, the DNA agrees better with TRBJ2-5, so the J call may be wrong. Germline V gives CDR1 SGHAT, CDR2 FQDESV (reference sequence). The CDR3 runs 14 residues. CDR3 residues: CASRTTGIGETQYF. In nucleotides, the CDR3 is TGTGCCAGCAGAACGACGGGAATTGGAGAGACCCAGTACTTC.

This chain uses TRBV7-4 with TRBJ2-3; no clear D gene. This CDR3 has 12 residues. Germline CDR1 SGHVT, CDR2 SQSDAQ. V gave up 5 bases and J gave up 5 bases, with 8 bases separating them. For the CDR3, the DNA is TGTGCCAGCAGCCTACTCCGAGATACGCAGTATTTT. This encodes CASSLLRDTQYF.